The rows below give T cell receptor beta chains drawn from one sample of a study of post-analysis software for immune sequencing data. MiXCR was run by TCRdb on the PCR reads, yielding one entry per CDR3 protein. The top ten clones hold around 0.56% of a sample with roughly 700,000 distinct CDR3 sequences, 30% of them seen once. Source material: blood. These receptors came from a girl aged 5 to 17 with multiple sclerosis. Each CDR3 is given with its conserved first and last residue. The D gene is left open where the match is weak. Expanded clones are given a class, and other clones once, few, many or no size at all.

CDR3: CSAVGPGQYQETQYF; DNA: TGCAGTGCTGTAGGACCGGGCCAGTACCAAGAGACCCAGTACTTC; D: -; size: -; J: TRBJ2-5; V: TRBV20-1; length: 15
CDR3: CASSYQGPNQPQHF; DNA: TGTGCCAGCAGTTACCAGGGGCCAAATCAGCCCCAGCATTTT; D: -; size: -; J: TRBJ1-5; V: TRBV6-6; length: 14
CDR3: CASSRETTNEKLFF; DNA: TGCGCCAGCAGCAGGGAGACAACTAATGAAAAACTGTTTTTT; D: -; size: -; J: TRBJ1-4; V: TRBV5-1; length: 14
CDR3: CASSLDSGGALYEQYF; DNA: TGCGCCAGCAGCTTGGACAGCGGAGGGGCCCTCTACGAGCAGTACTTC; D: -; size: -; J: TRBJ2-7; V: TRBV5-1; length: 16
CDR3: CSARSTGRSYNEQFF; DNA: TGCAGTGCTAGGTCAACGGGGCGCTCCTACAATGAGCAGTTCTTC; D: -; size: once; J: TRBJ2-1; V: TRBV20-1; length: 15
CDR3: CAISDFDSPLHF; DNA: TGTGCCATCAGTGACTTTGACTCACCCCTCCACTTT; D: -; size: -; J: TRBJ1-6; V: TRBV10-3; length: 12
CDR3: CASNAGLAVGNEQFF; DNA: TGTGCCAGCAACGCGGGACTAGCGGTTGGCAATGAGCAGTTCTTC; D: TRBD2; size: -; J: TRBJ2-1; V: TRBV7-2; length: 15
CDR3: CASSPGEGKGTYNEQFF; DNA: TGTGCCAGCAGCCCAGGGGAGGGTAAGGGGACTTACAATGAGCAGTTCTTC; D: -; size: -; J: TRBJ2-1; V: TRBV11-2; length: 17
CDR3: CASQPIGRGSYNSPLHF; DNA: TGTGCCAGCCAGCCGATAGGGAGAGGGTCCTATAATTCACCCCTCCACTTT; D: -; size: -; J: TRBJ1-6; V: TRBV27; length: 17
CDR3: CASSYPHGRTGSGNYGYTF; DNA: TGTGCCAGCAGTTACCCTCACGGCCGGACAGGGAGCGGTAACTATGGCTACACCTTC; D: TRBD1; size: -; J: TRBJ1-2; V: TRBV6-2/TRBV6-3; length: 19
CDR3: CASSVPAGPTYEQYF; DNA: TGTGCCAGCAGCGTCCCCGCAGGCCCCACCTACGAGCAGTACTTC; D: -; size: -; J: TRBJ2-7; V: TRBV6-6; length: 15
CDR3: CASSLGRSGGFLRETQYF; DNA: TGTGCCAGCAGCTTAGGACGTAGCGGGGGGTTCTTAAGGGAGACCCAGTACTTC; D: TRBD2; size: few; J: TRBJ2-5; V: TRBV11-2; length: 18
CDR3: CASSSRPGLAGGPTYNEQFF; DNA: TGTGCCAGCAGTTCAAGACCGGGACTAGCGGGGGGCCCGACCTACAATGAGCAGTTCTTC; D: TRBD2; size: -; J: TRBJ2-1; V: TRBV12-3/TRBV12-4; length: 20
CDR3: CASSLATNNEQFF; DNA: TGCGCCAGCAGCTTGGCCACTAACAATGAGCAGTTCTTC; D: -; size: -; J: TRBJ2-1; V: TRBV5-1; length: 13
CDR3: CAGSRQGSVDEQFF; DNA: TGTGCCGGCAGCCGACAGGGATCGGTCGATGAGCAGTTCTTC; D: TRBD1; size: -; J: TRBJ2-1; V: TRBV7-2; length: 14
CDR3: CASSTSTGTLPTDTQYF; DNA: TGTGCCAGCAGCACCTCGACAGGGACCTTACCAACAGATACGCAGTATTTT; D: TRBD1; size: -; J: TRBJ2-3; V: TRBV6-1; length: 17
CDR3: CASSRGLADEQYF; DNA: TGTGCCAGCAGTCGAGGACTAGCGGACGAGCAGTACTTC; D: TRBD2; size: few; J: TRBJ2-7; V: TRBV6-5; length: 13
CDR3: CASSLASLSVVTEAFF; DNA: TGCGCCAGCAGCTTGGCCTCACTTTCCGTCGTCACTGAAGCTTTCTTT; D: -; size: -; J: TRBJ1-1; V: TRBV5-1; length: 16
CDR3: CATSDRAVRGYTF; DNA: TGTGCCACCAGTGATCGCGCAGTGCGGGGCTACACCTTC; D: -; size: -; J: TRBJ1-2; V: TRBV24-1; length: 13
CDR3: CASRWDHSTDTQYF; DNA: TGTGCCAGCCGCTGGGATCACTCCACAGATACGCAGTATTTT; D: -; size: -; J: TRBJ2-3; V: TRBV7-2; length: 14
CDR3: CASSHGGRLYEQYF; DNA: TGTGCCAGCAGCCATGGGGGGCGACTATACGAGCAGTACTTC; D: -; size: -; J: TRBJ2-7; V: TRBV11-2; length: 14
CDR3: CSVAGQGAGDTQYF; DNA: TGCAGCGTTGCTGGACAGGGGGCTGGAGATACGCAGTATTTT; D: TRBD1; size: -; J: TRBJ2-3; V: TRBV29-1; length: 14
CDR3: CSALGQGGFYNEQFF; DNA: TGCAGTGCCCTAGGACAGGGAGGTTTCTACAATGAGCAGTTCTTC; D: TRBD1; size: -; J: TRBJ2-1; V: TRBV20-1; length: 15
CDR3: CASSSRLHPPEAFF; DNA: TGTGCCAGCAGCTCCCGACTCCACCCGCCTGAAGCTTTCTTT; D: -; size: few; J: TRBJ1-1; V: TRBV13; length: 14
CDR3: CASSQEGRSAFF; DNA: TGTGCCAGCAGCCAAGAGGGGCGCTCGGCTTTCTTT; D: -; size: -; J: TRBJ1-1; V: TRBV7-9; length: 12
CDR3: CASQGPYEQYF; DNA: TGTGCCAGCCAGGGCCCCTACGAGCAGTACTTC; D: -; size: many; J: TRBJ2-7; V: TRBV28; length: 11
CDR3: CASSWNSGGLTDTQYF; DNA: TGTGCCAGCAGTTGGAATAGCGGGGGGCTTACAGATACGCAGTATTTT; D: TRBD2; size: few; J: TRBJ2-3; V: TRBV27; length: 16
CDR3: CASSFLGDGGEQFF; DNA: TGTGCCAGCAGTTTCCTCGGCGACGGGGGTGAGCAGTTCTTC; D: -; size: -; J: TRBJ2-1; V: TRBV27; length: 14
CDR3: CASSYVKPGQGAGSPLHF; DNA: TGTGCCAGCAGTTACGTTAAACCGGGACAGGGGGCTGGATCACCCCTCCACTTT; D: TRBD1; size: -; J: TRBJ1-6; V: TRBV6-5; length: 18
CDR3: CSARPLVDNTDTQYF; DNA: TGCAGTGCTAGACCGTTAGTGGATAACACAGATACGCAGTATTTT; D: -; size: many; J: TRBJ2-3; V: TRBV20-1; length: 15
CDR3: CASSYEGFRNEQFF; DNA: TGTGCCAGCAGCTATGAGGGGTTTCGGAATGAGCAGTTCTTC; D: -; size: -; J: TRBJ2-1; V: TRBV7-9; length: 14
CDR3: CASSAAPVSYNEQFF; DNA: TGTGCCAGCAGCGCAGCCCCTGTATCCTACAATGAGCAGTTCTTC; D: -; size: -; J: TRBJ2-1; V: TRBV11-2; length: 15
CDR3: CASSPGPGLAGQETQYF; DNA: TGTGCCAGCAGCCCTGGACCGGGACTAGCGGGGCAAGAGACCCAGTACTTC; D: TRBD2; size: few; J: TRBJ2-5; V: TRBV11-3; length: 17
CDR3: CSATSGPDTQYF; DNA: TGCAGTGCGACTAGCGGTCCAGATACGCAGTATTTT; D: TRBD2; size: -; J: TRBJ2-3; V: TRBV20-1; length: 12
CDR3: CASSLDTQGGNTEAFF; DNA: TGTGCCAGCAGCTTAGATACACAGGGAGGGAACACTGAAGCTTTCTTT; D: -; size: -; J: TRBJ1-1; V: TRBV7-2; length: 16
CDR3: CASRGPSKTDTQYF; DNA: TGTGCCAGCAGGGGTCCTAGCAAGACAGATACGCAGTATTTT; D: -; size: few; J: TRBJ2-3; V: TRBV28; length: 14
CDR3: CASIGVGTGELFF; DNA: TGTGCCAGCATCGGTGTTGGCACCGGGGAGCTGTTTTTT; D: -; size: -; J: TRBJ2-2; V: TRBV6-6; length: 13
CDR3: CSVDRVNEQFF; DNA: TGCAGCGTTGATCGGGTCAATGAGCAGTTCTTC; D: -; size: many; J: TRBJ2-1; V: TRBV29-1; length: 11
CDR3: CASSAYLGTTEAFF; DNA: TGTGCCAGCAGCGCCTACCTGGGAACGACTGAAGCTTTCTTT; D: -; size: -; J: TRBJ1-1; V: TRBV9; length: 14
CDR3: CASSPGGETQYF; DNA: TGTGCCAGCAGCCCCGGGGGAGAGACCCAGTACTTC; D: -; size: many; J: TRBJ2-5; V: TRBV18; length: 12
CDR3: CASSPGDIGSQPQHF; DNA: TGTGCCAGCAGTCCCGGGGACATTGGGAGTCAGCCCCAGCATTTT; D: -; size: -; J: TRBJ1-5; V: TRBV2; length: 15
CDR3: CASSWKGQGSYEQYF; DNA: TGTGCCAGCAGTTGGAAGGGACAGGGCTCCTACGAGCAGTACTTC; D: TRBD1; size: few; J: TRBJ2-7; V: TRBV6-5; length: 15
CDR3: CSALTSGRELAKNIQYF; DNA: TGCAGTGCCCTGACTAGCGGGAGGGAACTAGCCAAAAACATTCAGTACTTC; D: TRBD2; size: few; J: TRBJ2-4; V: TRBV20-1; length: 17
CDR3: CASSQRLDTEAFF; DNA: TGCGCCAGCAGCCAAAGACTGGACACTGAAGCTTTCTTT; D: -; size: -; J: TRBJ1-1; V: TRBV4-1; length: 13
CDR3: CASTPADPGNEQFF; DNA: TGCGCCAGCACCCCAGCGGACCCTGGGAATGAGCAGTTCTTC; D: -; size: -; J: TRBJ2-1; V: TRBV5-1; length: 14
CDR3: CASSPRFSGSPDTQYF; DNA: TGTGCCAGCAGCCCCCGGTTTAGCGGGAGTCCAGATACGCAGTATTTT; D: TRBD2; size: -; J: TRBJ2-3; V: TRBV9; length: 16
CDR3: CSARDDRGWTEELFF; DNA: TGCAGTGCTAGGGACGACAGGGGTTGGACCGAGGAGCTGTTTTTT; D: TRBD1; size: few; J: TRBJ2-2; V: TRBV20-1; length: 15
CDR3: CSAELAGRDTQYF; DNA: TGCAGCGCGGAACTAGCGGGAAGAGATACGCAGTATTTT; D: TRBD2; size: few; J: TRBJ2-3; V: TRBV29-1; length: 13
CDR3: CASSLEIQGETQYF; DNA: TGCGCCAGCAGCTTGGAGATCCAGGGGGAGACCCAGTACTTC; D: -; size: -; J: TRBJ2-5; V: TRBV5-1; length: 14
CDR3: CSAPRLEETQYF; DNA: TGCAGTGCTCCGCGACTAGAAGAGACCCAGTACTTC; D: -; size: many; J: TRBJ2-5; V: TRBV20-1; length: 12
CDR3: CAISESIIRTSAHQFF; DNA: TGTGCCATCAGTGAGTCGATCATTCGGACTAGCGCCCATCAGTTCTTC; D: TRBD2; size: -; J: TRBJ2-1; V: TRBV10-3; length: 16